This T cell receptor (beta chain) was recovered during a study of blood T cell repertoires in COVID-19 (dated by TCRdb to the early 2020s). Background on the whole study: Samples from collaborators originated in the United States, Italy and Spain and spanned both the acute and convalescent phases of COVID-19. Sample metadata almost always included a de-identified subject ID, COVID-19 status, age in years and sex. The repertoires were made available in a free public database intended to serve as a resource for research on the immune response to SARS-CoV-2. Where available, HLA class I and class II types were obtained from metadata supplied by the sample provider rather than from assay-based typing. Samples were obtained from the ongoing ImmuneRACE study (first 160 participants) and from some 1,300 subjects provided by 6 global collaborators. The prospective study material was composed of cDNA or gDNA derived from T cells, B-cell-depleted T cells, or PBMCs. The dataset comprised deeply sampled blood TCRbeta repertoires from subjects exposed to, actively infected with, or recovered from COVID-19. Overall study outcomes, separate from this receptor: The amount of clinical and demographic metadata varied by source and participant and was provided uncurated.

Comments on this clone: Its target antigen remains unknown. Qualities for individual bases were not recorded, and no much larger clone is one base off.

CDR1 and CDR2, looked up from the germline V gene (reference sequence), are SEHNR and FQNEAQ. V is clipped by 5 bases and J by 8 bases, and the sequence between their germline boundaries is 12 bases long. The CDR3 has 12 amino acids, counting the end cysteine and phenylalanine. Just CDR3 DNA is preserved here, 36 bases in frame from base 1. Whole blood was collected in K2EDTA tubes by collaborating institutions according to the institutions' own protocols. For TCRbeta analysis, collaborator samples were shipped as frozen whole blood, as isolated PBMCs, or as DNA extracted from either sample type. The immunoSEQ Assay, a bias-controlled multiplex PCR, was used to amplify TCRbeta CDR3 regions from genomic DNA. On the study's bioinformatics: Within the assay, amplification of reference gene primers was used to estimate how many nucleated cells each sample contained. Sequence reads were collapsed and filtered to measure the absolute abundance of every unique TCRbeta CDR3 rearrangement. Productive Simpson clonality was computed per sample as the square root of Simpson's diversity index over productive rearrangements. In TCRdb, the immuneACCESS table is reduced to in-frame sequences with V and J assigned. These tables do not hold every clone; where another copy was compared, an unresolved V gene accounts for under half, and the others remain unexplained. V, J and clone size derive from that table, while D and trimming were established from the DNA sequence. Within this sample are 70,000 or so clones, with 70% to 80% of them counted one time only. Of the sample, less than 40% is held by the ten largest clones.

The rearrangement combines TRBV7-9 with TRBJ1-1; perhaps TRBD1 is the D gene, with 6 bases matching. Input material: peripheral blood. This clonotype was obtained from a woman between 70 and 85 years old with acute or convalescent COVID-19. The DNA sequence is as follows: TGTGCCAGCAGCCAAGAGCAGGGGGAAGCTTTCTTT. Translation gives CASSQEQGEAFF.